This T cell receptor beta chain came from a study of coeliac disease. Turning to the study itself: Without high-resolution HLA typing, biased TRBV7-2 usage was examined as a proof of principle.

The V gene's germline CDR1 is SGHRS and CDR2 YFSETQ. CDR3 length equals 14 residues. V gave up 4 bases and J gave up 6 bases; unmatched junction bases: 5. The protocol was immunoSEQ multiplex PCR, while the TCRdb copy is restricted to in-frame clones and leaves out a portion. There are several thousand clones in the sample; around 60% occur only once, and roughly 38% lies in the top ten. This clonotype was sampled from a woman between 40 and 50 years old. V is TRBV5-1 and J is TRBJ2-7; TRBD2 matches 12 bases. Sequences were obtained from intraepithelial lymphocytes from the gut. CDR3 DNA sequence: TGCGCCAGCAGCCAGACTAGCGGGAGAAGCGAGCAGTACTTC. This codes for CASSQTSGRSEQYF.